The entry that follows covers one TCR beta chain sequence. The antigen is undetermined. This sample stems from a study of cytomegalovirus exposure and HLA in healthy donors. General study results and limits: Later analysis identified 16,000 or so TCR beta sequences associated with HLA alleles, using a false discovery rate threshold of 0.05.

CDR1 is SGHNT, CDR2 YENEEA, per germline. Trimming at V came to 5 bases and at J to 5 bases, leaving 6 bases not matched to a gene. The CDR3 runs to 14 residues. It was with 60 Vbeta and 13 Jbeta primers that the PCR ran. Here immunoSEQ multiplex PCR was the method, and the copy in TCRdb shows in-frame clones only, minus some. This table has approximately 95,000 clones, approximately 80% appearing once. The sample consisted of PBMCs. This chain links TRBV11-3 with TRBJ1-1; 9 nucleotides line up with TRBD1. This clonotype was obtained from a woman in her 40s in good health and CMV-seropositive. The CDR3 bases are TGTGCCAGCAGCCCAGGACAGGGGTGGACTGAAGCTTTCTTT. It is translated as CASSPGQGWTEAFF.